This TCR beta chain was recovered during a study of control samples from healthy donors and cancer patients. TCRdb's copy holds only in-frame clones and misses some; the assay was immunoSEQ multiplex PCR. The sample shows 80,000 or so clones, 92% of them seen only once. The CDR3 contains 15 residues. Germline lookup yields CDR1 MNHEY and CDR2 SMNVEV (reference sequence). V lost 0 bases and J lost 6; bases outside the gene matches: 8. Specimen: blood. The chain recombines TRBV27 with TRBJ2-7, with 7 nucleotides matching TRBD2. The receptor's source is a woman aged 60 to 75 in good health. In DNA, the CDR3 is TGTGCCAGCAGTTTATCGCTGCGGGAGCGGGGCGAGCAGTACTTC. Protein product: CASSLSLRERGEQYF.